The following is a T cell receptor (beta chain) sequence with its context. This clonotype has more than one count but fewer than ten. It lacks a known antigen. No base quality information exists; no much larger clone differs at one position. The entry originates in a study of T-cell reconstitution after alpha-beta-depleted transplantation in children (dated by TCRdb to 2016 to 2017). With regard to the full study: T-cell immune reconstitution after TCRalphabeta/CD19-depleted allogeneic hematopoietic cell transplantation in children was quantitatively tracked in the study by means of TCR repertoire profiling.

The CDR3, cysteine through phenylalanine, is 14 amino acids long. Left in the record is the CDR3 DNA by itself, 42 bases read in frame from the first base. V and J are trimmed by 6 bases and 9 bases, and the gene matches miss 7 bases of the junction. The library came from PCR. Sequencing instrument: Illumina HiSeq 2500. Molecular barcoding was employed in the preparation of TCR libraries, with unique molecular identifiers being used to normalize TCRbeta repertoire quantification. TCRdb itself trimmed the public reads at Q25 with fastp, ran MiXCR and retained productive beta chains. Rows matching on CDR3 protein sequence are summarized as one entry with the most common DNA and genes. The sample table lists hundreds of thousands of distinct CDR3 sequences, 30% to 35% of them with a count of one. The top ten clonotypes cover 2% to 3% of the sample.

The V and J segments used are TRBV12-3 or TRBV12-4 and TRBJ1-6; a stretch of 8 junction bases matches TRBD1. This sequence originates from a human donor who donated a stem cell graft to a child with aplastic anemia. The material was PBMCs from the stem cell graft donor, obtained from the stem cell graft. The DNA reads as follows: TGTGCCAGCAGCCGGGACAGGCTGGGTTCACCCCTCCACTTT. Its translation reads: CASSRDRLGSPLHF.